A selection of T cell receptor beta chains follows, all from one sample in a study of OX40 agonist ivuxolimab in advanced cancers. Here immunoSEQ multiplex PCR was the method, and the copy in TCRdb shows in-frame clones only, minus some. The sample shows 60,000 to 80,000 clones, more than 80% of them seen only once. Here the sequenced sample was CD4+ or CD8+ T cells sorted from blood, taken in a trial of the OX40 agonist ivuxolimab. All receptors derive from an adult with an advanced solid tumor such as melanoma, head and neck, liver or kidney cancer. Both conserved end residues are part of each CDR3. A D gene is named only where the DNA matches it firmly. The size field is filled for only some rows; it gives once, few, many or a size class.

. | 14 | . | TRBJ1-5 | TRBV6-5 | CASSTTRRNQPQHF | TGTGCCAGCAGTACGACAAGGCGCAATCAGCCCCAGCATTTT
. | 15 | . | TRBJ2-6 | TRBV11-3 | CASSTDSSGANVLTF | TGTGCCAGCTCGACGGACAGCTCTGGGGCCAACGTCCTGACTTTC
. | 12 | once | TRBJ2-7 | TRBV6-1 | CASIRTAYEQYF | TGTGCCAGCATCAGGACAGCCTACGAGCAGTACTTC
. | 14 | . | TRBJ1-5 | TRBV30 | CAWSVGESNQPQHF | TGTGCCTGGAGTGTAGGGGAGAGCAATCAGCCCCAGCATTTT
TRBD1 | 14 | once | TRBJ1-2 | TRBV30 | CAWSTGTGSYGYTF | TGTGCCTGGAGTACCGGGACAGGGAGCTATGGCTACACCTTC
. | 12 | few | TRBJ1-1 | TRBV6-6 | CASTTGRQEAFF | TGTGCCAGCACCACGGGGCGACAGGAAGCTTTCTTT
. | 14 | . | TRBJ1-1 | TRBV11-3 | CASSMGHLNTEAFF | TGTGCCAGCAGCATGGGACACCTGAACACTGAAGCTTTCTTT
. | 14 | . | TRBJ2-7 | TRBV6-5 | CASRPIQNSGEQYF | TGTGCCAGCCGACCTATCCAAAACAGTGGCGAGCAGTACTTC
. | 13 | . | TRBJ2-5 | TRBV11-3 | CASSLWPRETQYF | TGTGCCAGCAGCTTATGGCCTAGGGAGACCCAGTACTTC
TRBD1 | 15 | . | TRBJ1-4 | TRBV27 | CASSATGGRNEKLFF | TGTGCCAGCAGTGCCACAGGGGGCAGAAATGAAAAACTGTTTTTT
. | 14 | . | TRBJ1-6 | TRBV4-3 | CASSQERGNSPLHF | TGCGCCAGCAGCCAAGAAAGGGGCAATTCACCCCTCCACTTT
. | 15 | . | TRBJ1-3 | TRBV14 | CASSQQQVSGNTIYF | TGTGCCAGCAGCCAACAACAGGTCTCTGGAAACACCATATATTTT
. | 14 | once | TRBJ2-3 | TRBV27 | CASSWETSTDTQYF | TGTGCCAGCAGTTGGGAGACTAGCACAGATACGCAGTATTTT
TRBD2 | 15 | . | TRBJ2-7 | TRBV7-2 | CASSPNSGGAYEQYF | TGTGCCAGCAGCCCCAATAGCGGGGGGGCCTACGAGCAGTACTTC
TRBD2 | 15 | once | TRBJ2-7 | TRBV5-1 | CASSLNAAGDYEQYF | TGCGCCAGCAGCTTGAATGCGGCGGGGGACTACGAGCAGTACTTC
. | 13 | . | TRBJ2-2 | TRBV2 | CACRRDPTGELFF | TGTGCCTGCCGGCGAGATCCCACCGGGGAGCTGTTTTTT
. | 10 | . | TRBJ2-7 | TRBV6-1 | CASGYYEQYF | TGTGCCAGTGGATACTACGAGCAGTACTTC